This TCR beta chain was obtained from a study of cytomegalovirus exposure and HLA in healthy donors. In the PCR, 60 Vbeta and 13 Jbeta primers were used. Profiling relied on immunoSEQ multiplex PCR, and the TCRdb table lists in-frame clones only, not all of them. This table holds some 90,000 clones, roughly 72% found once. About this clone: Its antigen is unknown.

The donors were healthy bone marrow donors. Study-wide findings and caveats: In a later analysis, parvovirus B19, influenza, CMV and Epstein-Barr virus appeared linked to several top co-occurrence clusters.

Germline CDR1 SEHNR, CDR2 FQNEAQ (reference sequence). The CDR3 runs 16 residues. The V gene end was trimmed by 5 bases and the J gene end by 4 bases; junction bases not matched to a gene: 11. V and J are TRBV7-9 and TRBJ2-3; the match to TRBD2 covers 8 bases. Sequenced input: PBMCs. The receptor's source is a man in his thirties or forties in good health and CMV-seronegative. In DNA, the CDR3 is TGTGCCAGCAGCGGCGGGCGGCTAGCGGGCGCAGATACGCAGTATTTT. Encoded protein: CASSGGRLAGADTQYF.